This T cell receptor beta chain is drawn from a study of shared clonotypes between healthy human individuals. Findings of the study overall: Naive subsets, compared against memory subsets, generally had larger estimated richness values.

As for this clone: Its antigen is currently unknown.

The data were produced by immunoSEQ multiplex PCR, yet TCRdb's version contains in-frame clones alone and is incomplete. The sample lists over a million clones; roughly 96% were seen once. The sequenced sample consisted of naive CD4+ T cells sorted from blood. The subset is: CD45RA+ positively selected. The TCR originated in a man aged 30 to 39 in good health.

This CDR3 is CAARGAAGNGYTF. The CDR3, as DNA: TGTGCCGCTCGGGGGGCCGCTGGGAATGGCTACACCTTC. The gene calls are TRBV28 and TRBJ1-2, with D possibly TRBD1 on 6 matching bases. Looked up from germline, CDR1 is MDHEN and CDR2 is SYDVKM. The length of the CDR3 is 13 residues. Trimming shortened V by 11 bases and J by 6 bases, and 19 bases separated the two germline ends.